One and the same sample provided the 10 T cell receptor beta chains below, sequenced in a study of control samples from healthy donors and cancer patients. Clones were read by immunoSEQ multiplex PCR, and TCRdb kept only the in-frame ones, dropping some. The sample comprises some 99,000 clones, 75% to 90% of which are singletons, and approximately 15% rests with the top ten. The specimen sequenced was blood. The receptors derive from a woman aged 45-65 years in good health.

This clone has only a few counts. The V and J genes are TRBV7-2 and TRBJ2-3, with D perhaps being TRBD1 or TRBD2 (5 bases each). The CDR3 consists of 15 residues. V lost 5 bases to trimming and J lost 5 bases, with 17 bases between them. Germline V gene lookup returns CDR1 SGHTA and CDR2 FQGNSA. The CDR3 protein is CASSPIFGAQDTQYF. DNA for the CDR3: TGTGCCAGCAGCCCCATATTCGGGGCCCAAGATACGCAGTATTTT. Drawing the rest from reference TRBV7-2 and TRBJ2-3, the complete variable domain is GAGVSQSPSNKVTEKGKDVELRCDPISGHTALYWYRQSLGQGLEFLIYFQGNSAPDKSGLPSDRFSAERTGGSVSTLTIQRTQQEDSAVYLCASSPIFGAQDTQYFGPGTRLTVL.

The table lists this clone with a few counts. This rearrangement joins TRBV6-5 to TRBJ1-2; no firm D call. V gave up 8 bases and J gave up 10 bases, with 14 bases separating them. The CDR3 has 11 residues. CDR1 and CDR2 (germline): MNHEY, SVGAGI. As DNA, the CDR3 is TGTGCCAGCTCATCCCAGCGCCTCTACACCTTC. Residues: CASSSQRLYTF.

The J gene is TRBJ2-7, the V gene TRBV3-1 (or the pseudogene TRBV3-2), with D perhaps matching TRBD1 (5 bases). CDR3 length: 19 amino acids. The V end lost 1 base, the J end lost 4 bases, and 26 bases lay between the germline ends. Looked up from germline, CDR1 is LGHDT and CDR2 is YNNKEL (reference sequence). The CDR3 here is CASSQAGSDTSTEPYEQYV. Written as DNA, the CDR3 is TGTGCCAGCAGCCAAGCTGGTTCCGATACCTCGACAGAACCGTACGAGCAGTACGTC.

This clone has only one observation. The same CDR3 can be traced to other DNA sequences in this sample. V and J are TRBV24-1 and TRBJ2-1; D not certain. The germline V and J ends were trimmed by 5 bases and 4 bases, with 11 bases remaining between them. From germline, CDR1 is KGHDR and CDR2 SFDVKD. The CDR3 has 14 amino acids. CDR3 nucleotide sequence: TGTGCCACCAGTGCCCGGGCAAGATACAATGAGCAGTTCTTC. This codes for CATSARARYNEQFF.

Here the CDR3 DNA reads TGTGCCAGCAGCGCCTCCGGGACGGATTATGAAAAACTGTTTTTT. Protein product: CASSASGTDYEKLFF. The rearrangement uses TRBV9 and TRBJ1-4, with TRBD1 as a possible D gene (5 bases). V was clipped by 3 bases and J by 6 bases, with 15 bases between them. Germline V gene data show CDR1 as SGDLS and CDR2 as YYNGEE. CDR3 length: 15 residues.

This chain connects TRBV15 to TRBJ2-1, with 8 bases lining up with TRBD2. V lost 4 bases, J lost 7 bases, and 3 bases stayed unmatched. The germline gives CDR1 LNHNV, CDR2 YYDKDF (reference sequence). CDR3 length: 13 amino acids. The CDR3 protein is CATSILAANEQFF. CDR3 DNA sequence: TGTGCCACCAGCATACTAGCGGCTAATGAGCAGTTCTTC.

The chain joins TRBV19 to TRBJ1-1; D is undetermined. Trimming removed 4 bases at V and 5 bases at J, with 14 bases between. The CDR3 consists of 14 residues. The germline V gene has CDR1 LNHDA and CDR2 SQIVND (reference sequence). The CDR3 here is CASSTTRDSTEAFF. The DNA of the CDR3 is TGTGCCAGTAGTACCACTCGAGACTCGACTGAAGCTTTCTTT.

The chain recombines TRBV9 with TRBJ2-1, with 15 bases fitting TRBD2. The germline CDR1 and CDR2 sequences are SGDLS and YYNGEE. The length of the CDR3 is 17 residues. Trimming took 2 bases from V and 7 from J; bases not matched to a gene: 7. Here the CDR3 reads CASSVMGLAGGGNEQFF. As DNA, the CDR3 is TGTGCCAGCAGCGTGATGGGACTAGCGGGGGGAGGGAATGAGCAGTTCTTC.

The chain links TRBV30 to TRBJ2-7; D is unclear. The CDR3 is 12 residues long. V was shortened by 7 bases and J by 3 bases, with 13 bases between the two germline ends. Germline lookup yields CDR1 GTSNPN and CDR2 SVGIG (reference sequence). In DNA, the CDR3 is TGTGCCTATGAAACGGGTGTCTACGAGCAGTACTTC. Encoded protein: CAYETGVYEQYF.

For the CDR3, the DNA is TGTGCCTGGAGTGTAGGGGCCGGGACCTATGGCTACACCTTC. It is translated as CAWSVGAGTYGYTF. V gene TRBV30 combines with J gene TRBJ1-2; D might be TRBD1 (5 bases). Trimming left V 0 bases short and J 4 bases short, with 12 bases between. The CDR3 has 14 residues. CDR1 is GTSNPN and CDR2 is SVGIG in the germline V gene (reference sequence).